The clone carrying this T cell receptor (beta chain) is deemed medium-sized. Its antigen remains unidentified. Each CDR3 protein gets one entry after TCRdb re-called the RT-PCR reads with MiXCR. This table holds about 240,000 distinct CDR3 sequences, roughly an eighth found once. This entry comes from a study of response to subunit inactivated influenza vaccine. The CDR3 covers 13 residues. Germline V gene lookup returns CDR1 SGHTA and CDR2 FQGNSA. The V gene lost 5 bases and the J gene lost 5 bases, with 12 bases spanning the gap. Study-wide findings and caveats: With each seasonal influenza vaccination, the authors suggested, few new T cells are recruited.

Material: non-naive T cells sorted from PBMCs, obtained about 14 days before vaccination. This receptor was identified in a man aged 50 to 60 who received an inactivated influenza vaccine. This rearrangement joins TRBV7-2 to TRBJ2-5; D not certain. The CDR3 spells CASSRILRETQYF. CDR3 coding DNA: TGTGCCAGCAGCCGGATCCTGCGGGAGACCCAGTACTTC.